Below, 24 T cell receptor beta chains from the same sample are listed, as sequenced in a study of blood T cell repertoires in COVID-19. TCRdb's copy holds only in-frame clones and misses some; the assay was immunoSEQ multiplex PCR. The sample has some 130,000 clones, approximately 85% seen once. The sample was peripheral blood. All receptors come from a human donor in a cohort sampled during active COVID-19.

The chain uses TRBV7-9 and TRBJ1-6; 7 bases are shared with TRBD1. Unmatched junction bases numbered 2, after V lost 2 bases and J lost 1 base. Germline loops: CDR1 SEHNR, CDR2 FQNEAQ (reference sequence). The CDR3 length is 16 residues. CDR3 protein: CASSLTGASYNSPLHF. DNA of the CDR3: TGTGCCAGCAGCTTAACAGGGGCGTCCTATAATTCACCCCTCCACTTT. Together with reference TRBV7-9 and TRBJ1-6, the CDR3 gives the full variable domain: DTGVSQNPRHKITKRGQNVTFRCDPISEHNRLYWYRQTLGQGPEFLTYFQNEAQLEKSRLLSDRFSAERPKGSFSTLEIQRTEQGDSAMYLCASSLTGASYNSPLHFGNGTRLTVT.

The chain couples TRBV5-1 to TRBJ1-4; 9 nucleotides line up with TRBD1. Germline values: CDR1 SGHRS, CDR2 YFSETQ. The CDR3 is 15 residues long. With V trimmed by 4 bases and J by 7 bases, 8 bases remained unmatched. CDR3 nucleotides: TGCGCCAGCAGCCGCACCGGGACAGGGATTGAAAAACTGTTTTTT. It translates to CASSRTGTGIEKLFF.

The CDR3 region is CASSLEGRVRADTQYF. Here the CDR3 DNA reads TGCGCCAGCAGCTTGGAGGGGCGTGTAAGGGCAGATACGCAGTATTTT. This rearrangement joins TRBV5-1 to TRBJ2-3, with a possible D match to TRBD1 (5 bases). This CDR3 spans 16 amino acids. The V and J ends lost 0 bases and 4 bases respectively, with 15 bases between them. Germline CDR1 and CDR2: SGHRS and YFSETQ. Full variable domain (remainder filled in from reference TRBV5-1 and TRBJ2-3): KAGVTQTPRYLIKTRGQQVTLSCSPISGHRSVSWYQQTPGQGLQFLFEYFSETQRNKGNFPGRFSGRQFSNSRSEMNVSTLELGDSALYLCASSLEGRVRADTQYFGPGTRLTVL.

This sequence joins TRBV5-1 and TRBJ2-7, with TRBD1 identical over 8 bases. Germline CDR1 reads SGHRS; CDR2 reads YFSETQ. CDR3 size: 12 residues. Trimming took 5 bases from V and 6 from J; bases not matched to a gene: 4. This chain's CDR3 is CASSSTGGEQYF. CDR3 bases: TGCGCCAGCAGTTCCACAGGGGGCGAGCAGTACTTC.

The chain carries TRBV15 and TRBJ2-3; 8 positions match TRBD2. The V gene's germline CDR1 is LNHNV and CDR2 YYDKDF (reference sequence). The CDR3 extends over 18 amino acids. The ends lost 3 bases at V and 1 base at J; junction bases unmatched: 12. The CDR3 protein is CATSSILGHSGGTDTQYF. The CDR3 bases are TGTGCCACCAGCAGCATCCTGGGTCATAGCGGGGGCACAGATACGCAGTATTTT.

The J gene is TRBJ2-3, the V gene TRBV29-1; 7 bases align to TRBD2. The trim removed 3 bases at V and 4 bases at J, leaving 1 base unmatched. Germline CDR1 reads SQVTM; CDR2 reads ANQGSEA. The CDR3 is made up of 12 amino acids. The CDR3 spells CSVEREPDTQYF. CDR3 DNA: TGCAGCGTTGAGCGGGAGCCAGATACGCAGTATTTT.

This clone was seen a single time. This chain connects TRBV2 to TRBJ2-3; the match to TRBD2 covers 8 bases. Germline CDR1 is SNHLY and CDR2 is FYNNEI. The CDR3 spans 12 residues. With V trimmed by 11 bases and J by 2 bases, 3 bases remained unmatched. Here the CDR3 reads CAGGLVTDTQYF. The CDR3 DNA reads TGTGCCGGGGGACTAGTCACAGATACGCAGTATTTT. Filled out from reference TRBV2 and TRBJ2-3, the complete variable domain reads EPEVTQTPSHQVTQMGQEVILRCVPISNHLYFYWYRQILGQKVEFLVSFYNNEISEKSEIFDDQFSVERPDGSNFTLKIRSTKLEDSAMYFCAGGLVTDTQYFGPGTRLTVL.

The chain couples TRBV19 to TRBJ1-1; no clear D gene. Germline V CDR1 and CDR2: LNHDA, SQIVND (reference sequence). Trimming cost V 3 bases and J 5 bases, with 13 bases left between them. The CDR3 totals 14 residues. The DNA for the CDR3 is TGTGCCAGTAGTATTAACCGTCGGGGTACTGAAGCTTTCTTT. Translation gives CASSINRRGTEAFF.

The J gene is TRBJ2-3, the V gene TRBV9; D call uncertain. This CDR3 is built from 15 residues. V was trimmed by 0 bases and J by 0 bases, leaving 8 bases between them. Looked up from germline, CDR1 is SGDLS and CDR2 is YYNGEE. The CDR3 DNA follows: TGTGCCAGCAGCGTAGTGGCGGCTAGCACAGATACGCAGTATTTT. It is translated as CASSVVAASTDTQYF.

In this sample, this clone turned up once. The gene calls are TRBV4-1 and TRBJ1-1, with D perhaps matching TRBD1 (6 bases). Per germline, CDR1 MGHRA and CDR2 YSYEKL. The CDR3 is made up of 13 amino acids. Trimming cost V 4 bases and J 11 bases, with 17 bases left between them. DNA of the CDR3: TGCGCCAGCAGCCGAACCAGGGGCAGATGGGCTTTCTTT. This encodes CASSRTRGRWAFF.

The V gene is TRBV5-1, the J gene TRBJ2-1; 9 bases align to TRBD2. CDR1 is SGHRS, CDR2 YFSETQ, per germline. The CDR3 is 15 residues long. V lost 0 bases, J lost 8 bases, and 6 bases stayed unmatched. The CDR3 nucleotides read TGCGCCAGCAGCTTGGCCGGGACTAGCTCCCATGAGCAGTTCTTC. It codes for CASSLAGTSSHEQFF.

J is TRBJ2-3 and V is TRBV7-9; the match to TRBD1 covers 8 bases. Losses at the gene ends were 1 base for V and 5 bases for J; bases not matched to a gene: 8. The CDR3 is 16 amino acids. Germline assignment: CDR1 SEHNR and CDR2 FQNEAQ (reference sequence). CDR3 residues: CASSLDATGVVDTQYF. The CDR3 DNA follows: TGTGCCAGCAGCTTAGACGCGACAGGGGTGGTAGATACGCAGTATTTT.

The rearrangement joins TRBV6-5 to TRBJ1-2; the D is unclear. Germline assignment: CDR1 MNHEY and CDR2 SVGAGI. V was shortened by 5 bases and J by 4 bases, with 11 bases between the two germline ends. The CDR3 spans 13 residues. The CDR3 DNA sequence: TGTGCCAGCAGTCGGGAGAGGATCTATGGCTACACCTTC. This codes for CASSRERIYGYTF.

The chain employs TRBV5-1 and TRBJ2-4; a possible D gene is TRBD2 (6 bases). This CDR3 has 15 amino acids. V was clipped by 0 bases and J by 1 base, with 8 bases between them. Looked up from germline, CDR1 is SGHRS and CDR2 is YFSETQ. The CDR3 DNA follows: TGCGCCAGCAGCTTGGTGGGGGGTGCCAAAAACATTCAGTACTTC. This gives the protein CASSLVGGAKNIQYF.

The chain employs TRBV27 and TRBJ2-1, with 13 bases identical to TRBD2. After removal of 0 bases from V and 3 bases from J, the junction contained 5 bases not matched to a gene. This CDR3 region has 18 residues. Germline V gene data show CDR1 as MNHEY and CDR2 as SMNVEV (reference sequence). The CDR3 reads CASSLSLAGGFRYNEQFF. CDR3 coding DNA: TGTGCCAGCAGTTTATCACTAGCGGGAGGGTTTCGCTACAATGAGCAGTTCTTC.

The gene calls are TRBV5-4 and TRBJ1-1; D is undetermined. CDR1 and CDR2 from the germline V gene are SGHNT and YYREEE (reference sequence). This CDR3 is 13 amino acids long. Trimming shortened V by 0 bases and J by 8 bases, and 11 bases separated the two germline ends. The CDR3 is CASSLGRGWEAFF. For the CDR3, the DNA is TGTGCCAGCAGCTTGGGACGAGGCTGGGAAGCTTTCTTT.

The gene calls are TRBV28 and TRBJ2-5; maybe TRBD1 (6 bases). The CDR3 spans 14 residues. Germline V gene data show CDR1 as MDHEN and CDR2 as SYDVKM. V shed 7 bases and J shed 4 bases, with 16 bases lying between them. The CDR3 here is CASTIQGSGETQYF. The CDR3 coding sequence is TGTGCCAGCACTATTCAGGGGTCGGGAGAGACCCAGTACTTC.

The rearrangement links TRBV5-1 to TRBJ2-2, with 9 bases lining up with TRBD2. CDR1 is SGHRS, CDR2 YFSETQ, per germline. V lost 4 bases and J lost 6; bases outside the gene matches: 13. The CDR3 extends over 17 amino acids. CDR3 coding DNA: TGCGCCAGCAGCCGAGGAGCGGGGGGTTTGGACGCCGGGGAGCTGTTTTTT. This encodes CASSRGAGGLDAGELFF.

The CDR3 nucleotides are TGTGCCTGGAGCTCTCTAAGAAACACTGAAGCTTTCTTT. It yields the protein CAWSSLRNTEAFF. The V and J genes are TRBV30 and TRBJ1-1, with D unresolved. The V end lost 3 bases, the J end lost 2 bases, and 10 bases lay between the germline ends. The CDR3 is 13 residues long. Looked up from germline, CDR1 is GTSNPN and CDR2 is SVGIG (reference sequence).

A word on this clone: This CDR3 is also generated by other DNA sequences in the sample. The V gene is TRBV5-4, the J gene TRBJ1-6; D might be TRBD1 (5 bases). CDR1 and CDR2 from the germline V gene are SGHNT and YYREEE (reference sequence). The CDR3 covers 15 residues. With 0 bases removed from V and 2 bases from J, the gap between germline ends came to 6 bases. The DNA of the CDR3 is TGTGCCAGCAGCTTGGAAGGGGCCTATAATTCACCCCTCCACTTT. Translation gives CASSLEGAYNSPLHF.

This sequence joins TRBV2 and TRBJ1-4; D is uncertain. This CDR3 contains 16 residues. V was pared by 2 bases and J by 2 bases, with 12 bases between. Per the germline V gene, CDR1 is SNHLY and CDR2 is FYNNEI. CDR3 sequence (DNA): TGTGCCAGCAGTGAAAGAGGGTTGGGTACTAATGAAAAACTGTTTTTT. It yields the protein CASSERGLGTNEKLFF.

The chain couples TRBV13 to TRBJ2-3, with 8 bases matching TRBD2. V lost 6 bases, J lost 4 bases, and 12 bases stayed unmatched. The CDR3 is 16 amino acids. Germline V CDR1 and CDR2: PRHDT, FYEKMQ (reference sequence). The CDR3 reads CASRSLTGRAPDTQYF. The CDR3 DNA follows: TGTGCCAGCAGATCCCTTACCGGGAGGGCTCCAGATACGCAGTATTTT. Variable domain in full (rest from reference TRBV13 and TRBJ2-3): AAGVIQSPRHLIKEKRETATLKCYPIPRHDTVYWYQQGPGQDPQFLISFYEKMQSDKGSIPDRFSAQQFSDYHSELNMSSLELGDSALYFCASRSLTGRAPDTQYFGPGTRLTVL.

This chain links TRBV10-3 with TRBJ1-2; maybe TRBD1 (6 bases). Trimming removed 10 bases at V and 4 bases at J, with 19 bases between. CDR3 size: 14 residues. Germline V lookup: CDR1 ENHRY, CDR2 SYGVKD. The CDR3 sequence is CATVGNGQTYGYTF. The CDR3 DNA reads TGTGCCACCGTCGGGAATGGACAGACCTATGGCTACACCTTC.

J is TRBJ2-1 and V is TRBV5-1; 7 bases are shared with TRBD2. Trimming removed 7 bases from V and 4 bases from J; junction bases left unmatched: 5. CDR1 and CDR2 from the germline V gene are SGHRS and YFSETQ. CDR3 length equals 13 residues. CDR3 region: CASSSGIYNEQFF. For the CDR3, the DNA is TGCGCCAGCTCTAGCGGAATATACAATGAGCAGTTCTTC.